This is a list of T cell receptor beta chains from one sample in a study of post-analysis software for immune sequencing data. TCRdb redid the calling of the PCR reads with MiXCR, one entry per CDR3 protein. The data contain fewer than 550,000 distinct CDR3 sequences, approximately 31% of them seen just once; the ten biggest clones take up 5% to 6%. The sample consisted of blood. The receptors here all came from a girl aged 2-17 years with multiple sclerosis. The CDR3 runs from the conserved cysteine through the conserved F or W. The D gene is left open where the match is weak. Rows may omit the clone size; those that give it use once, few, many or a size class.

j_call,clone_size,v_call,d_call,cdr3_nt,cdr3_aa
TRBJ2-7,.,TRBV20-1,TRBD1,TGCAGTGCCCCCTGGGACAGGGGTAACTACGAGCAGTACTTC,CSAPWDRGNYEQYF
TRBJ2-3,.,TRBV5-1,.,TGCGCCAGCAGCTGGCCCCCATACACAGATGCGCAGTATTTT,CASSWPPYTDAQYF
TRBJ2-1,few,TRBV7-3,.,TGTGCCAGCAGCCCTAGGTTAGGAATGAACAATGAGCAGTTCTTC,CASSPRLGMNNEQFF
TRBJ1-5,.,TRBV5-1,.,TGCGCCAGCAGCTTGGGAGGGGGAGGAGTTCAGCCCCAGCATTTT,CASSLGGGGVQPQHF
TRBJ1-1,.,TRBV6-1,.,TGTGCCAGCAGTCTCGAAAGGGTGGGTGAAGCTTTCTTT,CASSLERVGEAFF
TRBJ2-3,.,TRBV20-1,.,TGCAGCCGGGGGGCCATCACAGATACGCAGTATTTT,CSRGAITDTQYF
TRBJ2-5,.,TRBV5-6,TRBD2,TGTGCCAGCAGCTACCCAGCGGGGGTAACCTTTTTGGAGACCCAGTACTTC,CASSYPAGVTFLETQYF
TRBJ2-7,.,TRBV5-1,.,TGCGCCAGCAGCTCCCTGAACTCCTACGAGCAGTACTTC,CASSSLNSYEQYF
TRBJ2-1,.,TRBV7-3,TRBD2,TGTACCAGCAGCCCACTACGTCGGGGGGGGTCCCGCAATGAGCAGTTCTTC,CTSSPLRRGGSRNEQFF
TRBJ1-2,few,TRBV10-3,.,TGTGCCACCACAGGGAACTATGGCTACACCTTC,CATTGNYGYTF
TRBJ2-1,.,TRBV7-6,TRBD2,TGTGCCAGCAGCTTAACTAGCGGGGTCTCCTACAATGAGCAGTTCTTC,CASSLTSGVSYNEQFF
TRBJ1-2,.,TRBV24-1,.,TGTGCCACCAGTGATCCAGGGAACGGTCATAACTATGGCTACACCTTC,CATSDPGNGHNYGYTF
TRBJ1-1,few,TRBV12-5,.,TGTGCTAGTGGAACCGGGACTAACACTGAAGCTTTCTTT,CASGTGTNTEAFF
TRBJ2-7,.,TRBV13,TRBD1,TGTGCCAGCAGCTCACCGGGACAGCCCTACGAGCAGTACTTC,CASSSPGQPYEQYF
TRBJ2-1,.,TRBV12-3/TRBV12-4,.,TGTGCCAGCAGTCCCTCCACCACAGGGTTCTTC,CASSPSTTGFF
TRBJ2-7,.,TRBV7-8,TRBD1,TGTGCCAGCAGCTTGGGTCAACAGGGGCCCCTTTCCTACGAGCAGTACTTC,CASSLGQQGPLSYEQYF
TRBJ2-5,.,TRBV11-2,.,TGTGCCAGCAGCTTAGATTTTGGGCGAGCCCAGTACTTC,CASSLDFGRAQYF
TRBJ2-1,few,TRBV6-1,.,TGTGCCAGCAGCCCGAAGGCCGGAGGGCTTACCTACAATGAGCAGTTCTTC,CASSPKAGGLTYNEQFF
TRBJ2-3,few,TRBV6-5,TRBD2,TGTGCCAGCGGGGAGCGGGGGTACACAGATACGCAGTATTTT,CASGERGYTDTQYF
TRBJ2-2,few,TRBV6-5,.,TGTGCCAGCAGTTACAGTAGGGGGAGCGGGGAGCTGTTTTTT,CASSYSRGSGELFF
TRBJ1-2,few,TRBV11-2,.,TGTGCCAGCAGCTTATCCCAGGTCGTGGGCTACACCTTC,CASSLSQVVGYTF
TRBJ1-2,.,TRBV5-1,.,TGCGCCAGCAGCTCCTCCGGGACTTATGGCTACACCTTC,CASSSSGTYGYTF
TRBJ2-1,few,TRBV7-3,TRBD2,TGTGCCAGCAGCTTAATGGGAGCGGGGGGGTACAATGAGCAGTTCTTC,CASSLMGAGGYNEQFF
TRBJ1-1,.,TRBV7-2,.,TGTGCCAGCAGCTTAGTGTACGGGGGAGAAGCTTTCTTT,CASSLVYGGEAFF
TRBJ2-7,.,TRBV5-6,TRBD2,TGTGCCAGCAGCTTGGACGGGACTAGCGGACTCTACGAGCAGTACTTC,CASSLDGTSGLYEQYF
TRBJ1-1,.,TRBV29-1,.,TGCAGCGTTGCCCCGGGGCTCCGGAACACTGAAGCTTTCTTT,CSVAPGLRNTEAFF
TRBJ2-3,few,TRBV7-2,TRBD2,TGTGCCAGCAGCATCGGACTAGCGGGGGCACATTACACAGATACGCAGTATTTT,CASSIGLAGAHYTDTQYF
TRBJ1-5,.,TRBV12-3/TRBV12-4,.,TGTGCCAGCAGTACCCGCCGGGAGACCCAGCATTTT,CASSTRRETQHF
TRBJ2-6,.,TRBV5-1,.,TGCGCCAGCGCTCCTTCTGGGGCCAACGTCCTGACTTTC,CASAPSGANVLTF
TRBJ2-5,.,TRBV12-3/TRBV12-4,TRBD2,TGTGCCAGCACCAAGGCGGGGGGGGAGACCCAGTACTTC,CASTKAGGETQYF
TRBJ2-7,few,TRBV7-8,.,TGTGCCAGCAGCTTAGCGTATGGGGGCGAGCAGTACTTC,CASSLAYGGEQYF
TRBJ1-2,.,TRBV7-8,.,TGTGCCAGCAGCTTAGTTCGTGTGAGGGCCCGGTATGGCTACACCTTC,CASSLVRVRARYGYTF
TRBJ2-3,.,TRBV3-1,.,TGTGCCAGCAGCCAAGAAGGACCCGGGGTCACAGATACGCAGTATTTT,CASSQEGPGVTDTQYF
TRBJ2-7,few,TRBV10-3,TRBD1,TGTGCCATCAGTGAGTCGACTCCCGACAGGGTCTCCTACGAGCAGTACTTC,CAISESTPDRVSYEQYF
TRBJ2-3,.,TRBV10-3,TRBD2,TGTGCCATCACTCGTTCTCTAGCGGGGGTAAGCACAGATACGCAGTATTTT,CAITRSLAGVSTDTQYF
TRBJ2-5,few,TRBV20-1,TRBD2,TGCAGTGCTAGAGGGTCCCTATGGGCTAGCGGATTACAAGAGACCCAGTACTTC,CSARGSLWASGLQETQYF
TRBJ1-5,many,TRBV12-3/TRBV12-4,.,TGTGCCAGCAGTTGGGGACGGTCAATCAATCAGCCCCAGCATTTT,CASSWGRSINQPQHF
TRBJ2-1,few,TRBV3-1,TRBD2,TGTGCCAGCAGCCGAACTAGCGGGGGTTCATCCTACAATGAGCAGTTCTTC,CASSRTSGGSSYNEQFF
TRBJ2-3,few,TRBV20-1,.,TGCAGTGGTCAATTGGGGGACACAGATACGCAGTATTTT,CSGQLGDTDTQYF
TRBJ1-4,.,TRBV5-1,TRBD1,TGCGCCAGCAGCTTGGAAGGGGGCCTTTTTGAAAAACTGTTTTTT,CASSLEGGLFEKLFF
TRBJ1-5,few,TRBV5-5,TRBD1,TGTGCCAGCAGCGGAGGGACAGGGGAGTTCACAGGGCCCCAGCATTTT,CASSGGTGEFTGPQHF
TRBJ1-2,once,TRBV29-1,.,TGCAGCGTTGAGACGGGCTACGGTGGCTACACCTTC,CSVETGYGGYTF
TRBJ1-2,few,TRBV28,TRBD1,TGTGCCAGCAGTCGACAGGGGGATCGCTACACCTTC,CASSRQGDRYTF
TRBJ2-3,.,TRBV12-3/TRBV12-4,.,TGTGCCAGCAGGGACACAGATACGCAGTATTTT,CASRDTDTQYF
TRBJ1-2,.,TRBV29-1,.,TGCAGCGTTGATCGCAGCAGAGATGGCTACACCTTC,CSVDRSRDGYTF
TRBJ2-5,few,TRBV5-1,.,TGCGCCAGCAGCCCGGGAGCAGGGGAAGAGACCCAGTACTTC,CASSPGAGEETQYF
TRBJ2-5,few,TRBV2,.,TGTGCCAGCAGCGACCTAGAGGCAGAGACCCAGTACTTC,CASSDLEAETQYF
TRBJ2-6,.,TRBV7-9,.,TGTGCCAGCAGCTCCGGGATTTCTGGGGCCAACGTCCTGACTTTC,CASSSGISGANVLTF
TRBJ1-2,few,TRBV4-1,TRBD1,TGCGCCAGCAGCCAAGAACAGACAGGGAACTATGGCTACACCTTC,CASSQEQTGNYGYTF
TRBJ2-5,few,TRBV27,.,TGTGCCAGCAGTCAAACAGGACAAGAGACCCAGTACTTC,CASSQTGQETQYF
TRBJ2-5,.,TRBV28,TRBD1,TGTGCCAGCACGGGACAGGGAAAACAAGAGACCCAGTACTTC,CASTGQGKQETQYF
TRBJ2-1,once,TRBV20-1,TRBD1,TGCAGTGCCCCAAAGGACAGGGGTAGGGACAATGAGCAGTTCTTC,CSAPKDRGRDNEQFF
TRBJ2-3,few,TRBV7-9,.,TGTGCCAGCAGCTCTTTCACAGGTACGCAGTATTTT,CASSSFTGTQYF
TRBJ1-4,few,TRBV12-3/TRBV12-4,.,TGTGCCAGCAGTTTGTCTGCAACTAATGAAAAACTGTTTTTT,CASSLSATNEKLFF
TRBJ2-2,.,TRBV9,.,TGTGCCAGCAGCGTTCTCTCCAGCGGGAACACCGGGGAGCTGTTTTTT,CASSVLSSGNTGELFF
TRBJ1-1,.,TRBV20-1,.,TGCAGTGCTAGAGAAGGTCCCCCGGCTTTCTTT,CSAREGPPAFF
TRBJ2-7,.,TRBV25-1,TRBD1,TGTGCCAGCAGTGACCTTCGGGACAGGACTTCCTACGAGCAGTACTTC,CASSDLRDRTSYEQYF
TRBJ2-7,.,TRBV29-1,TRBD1,TGCAGCGTTGAAGATCCCCCGGACAGGGTTCGCTACGAGCAGTACTTC,CSVEDPPDRVRYEQYF
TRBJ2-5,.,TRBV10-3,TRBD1,TGTGCCATCAGACGTTGGGACAGGGGGGAAGAGACCCAGTACTTC,CAIRRWDRGEETQYF